The 14 T cell receptor beta chains reported below all come from one sample, sequenced in a study of T cell responses to AZD1222 COVID-19 vaccine. Libraries were prepared by immunoSEQ multiplex PCR; TCRdb keeps only in-frame clonotypes and omits some of them. The table shows 100,000 to 150,000 clones, with approximately 90% occurring only once. The source material was peripheral blood, sampled 28 days after the second AZD1222 dose. The receptor source for this set is an adult who received the AZD1222 COVID-19 vaccine.

This clone was observed a few times. The V and J genes are TRBV21-1 and TRBJ1-5. TRBV21-1 is recorded as a pseudogene. CDR3 length equals 12 residues. DNA for the CDR3: TGTGCCAGCAGCAAGGGACATCAGCCCCAGCATTTT. It codes for CASSKGHQPQHF.

The rearrangement uses TRBV4-1 and TRBJ2-3; D is ambiguous. V lost 0 bases, J lost 1 base, and 11 bases lay in between. The germline gives CDR1 MGHRA, CDR2 YSYEKL. The CDR3 length is 16 residues. The CDR3: CASSQDPAVGTDTQYF. CDR3 DNA sequence: TGCGCCAGCAGCCAAGATCCGGCGGTGGGCACAGATACGCAGTATTTT.

This chain connects TRBV5-1 to TRBJ2-2, with 10 nucleotides matching TRBD2. The CDR3 extends over 17 amino acids. Losses at the gene ends were 1 base for V and 0 bases for J; bases not matched to a gene: 3. Germline V gene data show CDR1 as SGHRS and CDR2 as YFSETQ. CDR3 nucleotide sequence: TGCGCCAGCAGCTTGTCTAGCGGGAGCGCGAACACCGGGGAGCTGTTTTTT. It yields the protein CASSLSSGSANTGELFF.

The chain carries TRBV29-1 and TRBJ2-2, with D possibly being TRBD1 (5 bases). Trimming removed 7 bases from V and 4 bases from J, with 16 bases in between. This CDR3 has 14 amino acids. Germline CDR1 SQVTM, CDR2 ANQGSEA. The CDR3 nucleotides read TGCAGCGCTCTAGACAGCCTATCCACCGGGGAGCTGTTTTTT. Protein product: CSALDSLSTGELFF.

The chain carries TRBV5-1 and TRBJ2-1; no clear D. The CDR3 spans 14 residues. From germline, CDR1 is SGHRS and CDR2 YFSETQ. Trimming stripped 1 base from V and 5 bases from J, with 10 bases between. The CDR3 bases are TGCGCCAGCAGCTTGACTGGGATCCACAATGAGCAGTTCTTC. Protein sequence: CASSLTGIHNEQFF.

This sequence joins TRBV5-1 and TRBJ1-1; D not resolved. This CDR3 contains 14 residues. The V and J ends lost 2 bases and 1 base respectively, with 9 bases between them. CDR1 is SGHRS, CDR2 YFSETQ, per germline. The CDR3 reads CASSLLEGNTEAFF. Written as DNA, the CDR3 is TGCGCCAGCAGCTTACTCGAGGGGAACACTGAAGCTTTCTTT.

The CDR3 reads CASSPPPGNSPLHF. The CDR3 nucleotides are TGTGCCAGCAGCCCTCCCCCCGGGAATTCACCCCTCCACTTT. The J gene is TRBJ1-6, the V gene TRBV7-2; D is ambiguous. CDR1 and CDR2 from the germline V gene are SGHTA and FQGNSA. CDR3 length: 14 amino acids. V was clipped by 5 bases and J by 7 bases, with 12 bases between them.

This chain uses TRBV5-1 with TRBJ2-7; 7 positions match TRBD2. V gave up 8 bases and J gave up 7 bases; unmatched junction bases: 12. Germline V lookup: CDR1 SGHRS, CDR2 YFSETQ. CDR3 size: 13 residues. Here the CDR3 DNA reads TGCGCCAGTCAGCTGGGGGGGACCCGAGAGCAGTACTTC. Its protein product is CASQLGGTREQYF.

The V and J genes are TRBV6-2 or TRBV6-3 and TRBJ2-3; possibly TRBD1 or TRBD2 for D (5 bases each). Looked up from germline, CDR1 is MNHEY and CDR2 is SVGEGT. Trimming took off 6 bases at V and 4 bases at J, with 14 bases between the two ends. CDR3 length equals 14 residues. This CDR3 reads CASSGTLGSDTQYF. The DNA of the CDR3 is TGTGCCAGCAGCGGGACCCTAGGTTCAGATACGCAGTATTTT.

In this sample, this clone turned up once. This chain connects TRBV10-3 to TRBJ1-5; a weak D match, TRBD1 (6 bases). This CDR3 spans 17 amino acids. Trimming left V 0 bases short and J 2 bases short, with 14 bases between. Germline V CDR1 and CDR2: ENHRY, SYGVKD. CDR3 coding DNA: TGTGCCATCAGTGAGTCGAAAGGGGCAGGGGGCAATCAGCCCCAGCATTTT. It is translated as CAISESKGAGGNQPQHF.

The rearrangement uses TRBV28 and TRBJ1-5, with D possibly being TRBD1 (5 bases). The CDR3 is 17 amino acids. Trimming removed 3 bases from V and 5 bases from J, with 20 bases in between. Germline-derived CDR1 and CDR2 are MDHEN and SYDVKM. The CDR3 loop is CASSLNGTPDWDQPQHF. In DNA, the CDR3 is TGTGCCAGCAGTTTGAACGGGACCCCGGATTGGGATCAGCCCCAGCATTTT.

The chain joins TRBV2 to TRBJ2-5, with D possibly TRBD2 on 6 matching bases. Germline V gene sequence: CDR1 SNHLY, CDR2 FYNNEI. The CDR3 sequence is 14 residues long. Trimming shortened V by 1 base and J by 5 bases, and 11 bases separated the two germline ends. The DNA for the CDR3 is TGTGCCAGCAGTGAAGGGAGGGGCCGGGAGACCCAGTACTTC. It is translated as CASSEGRGRETQYF.

This chain joins TRBV23-1 and TRBJ2-7, with 7 bases aligning to TRBD1. TRBV23-1 is sorted into the ORF group, with uncertain function. The CDR3 length is 17 residues. After removal of 3 bases from V and 0 bases from J, the junction contained 11 bases not matched to a gene. CDR3 DNA sequence: TGCGCCAGCAGTCATTCCAAGGGACAGCCAAGCTCCTACGAGCAGTACTTC. Translating gives CASSHSKGQPSSYEQYF.

The V call is TRBV3-1 (or the pseudogene TRBV3-2), the J call TRBJ1-3, with D uncertain. CDR1 LGHDT and CDR2 YNNKEL come from the germline V gene (reference sequence). The CDR3 loop spans 14 amino acids. V gave up 3 bases and J gave up 3 bases, with 9 bases separating them. The CDR3: CASSHLGVGNTIYF. CDR3 coding DNA: TGTGCCAGCAGCCATTTGGGCGTTGGAAACACCATATATTTT.